The present TCR beta chain was sequenced within a study of CD8+CD57+ T cells in acquired aplastic anemia. Genomic DNA, the template, was used for profiling of the TCR beta VDJ and CDR3. In TCRdb, the reads were re-called with MiXCR into one record per CDR3 protein. The sample lists 250,000 to 350,000 distinct CDR3 sequences, around 60% occurring once. There are 18 residues in the CDR3. V lost 1 base and J lost 0; bases outside the gene matches: 10. CDR1 and CDR2 (germline): SGHTA, FQGTGA. This clonotype was counted ten times or more. The specimen sequenced was sorted CD4+, CD8+, or CD8+CD57+ T cells (not recorded which) from PBMCs. This sequence originates from a human donor with severe aplastic anemia or a healthy control (not recorded which). J is TRBJ1-1 and V is TRBV7-3; TRBD1 agrees at 8 bases. CDR3 nucleotide sequence: TGTGCCAGCAGCTTAATTGCGGACAGGGTCGTGTTGAACACTGAAGCTTTCTTT. Protein product: CASSLIADRVVLNTEAFF.